The TCR beta chain described here comes from a study of human T cells and chemical hapten exposure (dated by TCRdb to the early 2020s). Looking at the study overall: For sensitization, 2% DPC in acetone was applied to a roughly 2 cm by roughly 2 cm area of upper inner arm skin. Throughout the study period of around 25 weeks, patients also received therapeutic DPC doses to the scalp every week. Patch testing on the upper back used Finn chambers containing 0.01% DPC, with scoring done after 6 days according to International Contact Dermatitis Research Group standards. Alopecia areata with under or over 50% scalp involvement, alopecia totalis and alopecia universalis were represented in the patient cohort, which was mostly female. Libraries were combined into a pool for sequencing, and differences in TCR yield between samples came mainly from small differences in library volumes within the pool. The study tracked peripheral blood TCR repertoire changes in vivo during primary and secondary sensitization to the hapten diphenylcyclopropenone (DPC) in alopecia patients. Blood was sampled from patients pre-sensitization (week 0) and at 2, 6 and about 24 weeks after DPC sensitization. About 29 alopecia patients gave blood for TCR sequencing at one to four time points (pre-sensitization, 2, 6 and 24 weeks). Points the paper makes about the study in general: All patients had alopecia, a presumed autoimmune disease, so their immune response might differ from that of healthy individuals. Repeated subsampling changed both the strength of the expansion versus patch-test correlation and the threshold at which that correlation became significant. Significantly more large CDR3 similarity clusters were formed by expanded TCRs than by pre-sensitization or healthy control sets, consistent with antigen-driven responses. No change with DPC sensitization was found in the number of TCRs above 1 in 1000 frequency, and no evidence of global repertoire structure alterations was found. Patch test score correlated positively with the number of PT1 expanded TCRs, reaching significance at thresholds 8, 16 and 32 but not at 4.

Preparation of the library involved RACE. Sequencing used a NextSeq 500. During library preparation, unique molecular identifiers were attached to individual cDNA molecules so that TCRs could be counted in a quantitative, reproducible way. Each blood RNA sample was used to sequence both TCR alpha and TCR beta chains. The original pipeline was this. Samples had a median of about 96,000 TCRs, with a range from about 20,000 to 690,600. V, J and CDR3 annotation of the TCR reads was performed with the Decombinator software suite. To make PS versus PT1 abundance plots, every sample was subsampled to the same number of TCRs (28,000). TCRs were defined as expanded if absent before sensitization and observed at least eight times at the 2-week time point. TCRdb took the public reads, trimmed them with fastp at Q25, ran MiXCR for clone calling and kept in-frame beta chains. Every distinct CDR3 protein forms one entry, paired with its most common genes and DNA. In this record, the V and J calls reflect TCRdb's handling and not the investigators' own analysis. Here the sample has roughly 84,000 distinct CDR3 sequences; 10% to 13% occur a single time. Approximately 3.7% of the sample is in the top ten clones.

V sheds 8 bases and J sheds 0 bases, leaving 8 bases between their ends. There are 12 amino acids in the CDR3, from cysteine to phenylalanine inclusive. Only CDR3 DNA remains: 36 bases, in frame from the first base. CDR1 is given as SQVTM and CDR2 as ANQGSEA, both from the germline V gene. What the time point label conveys for this sample: patch test 3, about 24 weeks after DPC sensitization. This specimen's treatment or condition label, per the study, means: therapeutic diphenylcyclopropenone sensitization with weekly scalp DPC. At each patch-test visit, blood was drawn before the patch test was applied. Patients were eligible if aged 18 to 70, diagnosed with alopecia and judged suitable for DPC therapy, and pregnant patients were excluded. Total RNA was isolated from unfractionated whole blood collected in Tempus Blood RNA tubes. In its sample, this clonotype was seen many times. Its antigen remains unidentified. Base qualities are not recorded, but no much larger clone differs from it by a single base.

Sequenced material: whole blood, taken in connection with sensitization to the hapten diphenylcyclopropenone (DPC). The clonotype was recovered from a woman between 50 and 59 years old with alopecia areata. Some clones in this sample may be carry-over from other donors' samples. The sequence joins TRBV29-1 to TRBJ2-1, with an unclear D gene assignment. The CDR3 region reads CSPRSSYNEQFF. The nucleotide sequence is given as TGCAGCCCGAGGAGCTCCTACAATGAGCAGTTCTTC.